The entry below describes one T cell receptor beta chain. The treatment denotes: about 20 received Ad26.COV2.S at low or high dose, single or two shots; about 5 received placebo; per-sample allocation not given. Collection of the samples took place on day 63 after the first injection of vaccine or placebo. Cohort 1b enrolled adults aged 18-55 years in Boston. Germline CDR1 is SGHTA and CDR2 is FQGNSA. The CDR3 has 15 amino acids. Trimming removed 0 bases at V and 6 bases at J, with 14 bases between. The data belong to a study of Ad26.COV2.S vaccination and SARS-CoV-2 variants. This table comes from immunoSEQ multiplex PCR, and its TCRdb copy is limited to in-frame clones, with some not included. The sample has about 370,000 clones, around 91% seen once; the top ten hold under 2%.

The sequence was obtained from a person aged 18 to 65 who received the Ad26.COV2.S COVID-19 vaccine or a placebo. The chain carries TRBV7-2 and TRBJ1-1; possibly TRBD1 for D (5 bases). Sequencing was performed on peripheral blood, taken in a trial of Ad26.COV2.S vaccine versus placebo. The CDR3 region is CASSLAHGGGAEAFF. In DNA form, the CDR3 reads TGTGCCAGCAGCTTAGCGCACGGGGGAGGTGCTGAAGCTTTCTTT.